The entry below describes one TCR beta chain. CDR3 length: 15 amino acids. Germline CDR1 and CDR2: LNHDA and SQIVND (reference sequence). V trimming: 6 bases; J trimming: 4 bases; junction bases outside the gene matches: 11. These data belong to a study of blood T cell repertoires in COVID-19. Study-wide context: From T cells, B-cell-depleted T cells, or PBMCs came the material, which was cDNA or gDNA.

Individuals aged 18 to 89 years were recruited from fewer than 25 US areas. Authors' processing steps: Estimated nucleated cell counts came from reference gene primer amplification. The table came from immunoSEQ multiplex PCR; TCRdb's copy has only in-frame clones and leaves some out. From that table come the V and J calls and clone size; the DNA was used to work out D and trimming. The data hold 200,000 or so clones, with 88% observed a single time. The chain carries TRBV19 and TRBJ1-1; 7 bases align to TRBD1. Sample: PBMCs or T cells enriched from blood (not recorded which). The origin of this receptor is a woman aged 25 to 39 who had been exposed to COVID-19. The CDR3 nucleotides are TGTGCCAGTAGCGATCGGGCAAACAGGGGCACTGAAGCTTTCTTT. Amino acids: CASSDRANRGTEAFF. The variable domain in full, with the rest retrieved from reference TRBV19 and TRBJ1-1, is DGGITQSPKYLFRKEGQNVTLSCEQNLNHDAMYWYRQDPGQGLRLIYYSQIVNDFQKGDIAEGYSVSREKKESFPLTVTSAQKNPTAFYLCASSDRANRGTEAFFGQGTRLTVV.